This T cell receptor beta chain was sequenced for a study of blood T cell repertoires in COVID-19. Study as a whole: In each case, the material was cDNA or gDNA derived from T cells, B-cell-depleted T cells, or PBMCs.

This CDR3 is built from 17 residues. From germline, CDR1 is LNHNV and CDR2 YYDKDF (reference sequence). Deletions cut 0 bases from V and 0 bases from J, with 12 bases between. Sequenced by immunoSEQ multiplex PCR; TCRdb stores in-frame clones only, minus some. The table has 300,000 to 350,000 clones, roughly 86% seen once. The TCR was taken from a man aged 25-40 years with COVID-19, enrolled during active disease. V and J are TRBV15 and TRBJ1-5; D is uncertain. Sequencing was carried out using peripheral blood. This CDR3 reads CATSREILSSSNQPQHF. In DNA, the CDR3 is TGTGCCACCAGCAGAGAGATTTTGTCTAGTAGCAATCAGCCCCAGCATTTT. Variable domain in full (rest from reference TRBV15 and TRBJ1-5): DAMVIQNPRYQVTQFGKPVTLSCSQTLNHNVMYWYQQKSSQAPKLLFHYYDKDFNNEADTPDNFQSRRPNTSFCFLDIRSPGLGDTAMYLCATSREILSSSNQPQHFGDGTRLSIL.